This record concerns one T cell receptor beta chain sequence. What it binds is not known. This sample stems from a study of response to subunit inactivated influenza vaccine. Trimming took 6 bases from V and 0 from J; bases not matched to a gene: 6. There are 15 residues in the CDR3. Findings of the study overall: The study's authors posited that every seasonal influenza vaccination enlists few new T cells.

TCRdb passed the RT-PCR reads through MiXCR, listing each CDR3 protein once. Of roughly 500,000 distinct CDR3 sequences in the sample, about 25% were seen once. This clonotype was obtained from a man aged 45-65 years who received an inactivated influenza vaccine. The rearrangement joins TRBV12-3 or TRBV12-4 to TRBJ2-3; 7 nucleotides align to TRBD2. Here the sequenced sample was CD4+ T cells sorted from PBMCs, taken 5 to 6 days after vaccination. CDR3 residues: CASRKTSRSTDTQYF. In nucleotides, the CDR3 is TGTGCCAGCAGGAAGACTAGCCGAAGCACAGATACGCAGTATTTT.